The clone carrying this TCR beta chain was counted a single time. CDR3 length: 11 amino acids. Germline CDR1 reads DFQATT; CDR2 reads SNEGSKA (reference sequence). The germline V and J ends were trimmed by 5 bases and 5 bases, with 9 bases remaining between them. The sample originates from a study of blood T cell repertoires in COVID-19. Study at large: The United States, Italy and Spain supplied acute and convalescent COVID-19 samples. Sources were T cells, B-cell-depleted T cells, or PBMCs; the material itself was cDNA or gDNA.

Authors' analysis steps: For nucleated cells, counts were estimated from reference gene primer amplification. TCRdb's copy holds only in-frame clones and misses some; the assay was immunoSEQ multiplex PCR. For V, J and clone size, that table is used; D and trimming come from the DNA. The data hold 150,000 to 200,000 clones, with 79% observed a single time. The source of this sequence is a man in his sixties with active or convalescent COVID-19. Material: peripheral blood. The chain couples TRBV20-1 to TRBJ1-1, with unresolved D. The chain's CDR3 is CSAPPGTEAFF. CDR3 DNA: TGCAGTGCTCCGCCGGGGACTGAAGCTTTCTTT.